The present entry profiles one TCR beta chain with its context. The study assigned cohorts using participant-reported clinical history. This specimen comes from a study of blood T cell repertoires in COVID-19. In the study overall: Material from acute and convalescent COVID-19 was sourced from the United States, Italy and Spain. PBMCs, B-cell-depleted T cells, or T cells provided the cDNA or gDNA that made up the material.

CDR1 is LGHDT and CDR2 is YNNKEL in the germline V gene (reference sequence). V lost 3 bases, J lost 6 bases, and 9 bases lay in between. The CDR3 is made up of 12 amino acids. TCRdb's table, derived via immunoSEQ multiplex PCR, lists solely in-frame clones and lacks some. The sample consists of hundreds of thousands of clones, about nine tenths of them appearing once. The sequence came from a woman between 25 and 40 years old with acute COVID-19. Sequenced input: PBMCs or T cells enriched from blood (not recorded which). The chain is built from TRBV3-1 (or the pseudogene TRBV3-2) and TRBJ2-7; no reliable D call. The CDR3 bases are TGTGCCAGCAGCCACAACACCTTCGAGCAGTACTTC. Its protein product is CASSHNTFEQYF.